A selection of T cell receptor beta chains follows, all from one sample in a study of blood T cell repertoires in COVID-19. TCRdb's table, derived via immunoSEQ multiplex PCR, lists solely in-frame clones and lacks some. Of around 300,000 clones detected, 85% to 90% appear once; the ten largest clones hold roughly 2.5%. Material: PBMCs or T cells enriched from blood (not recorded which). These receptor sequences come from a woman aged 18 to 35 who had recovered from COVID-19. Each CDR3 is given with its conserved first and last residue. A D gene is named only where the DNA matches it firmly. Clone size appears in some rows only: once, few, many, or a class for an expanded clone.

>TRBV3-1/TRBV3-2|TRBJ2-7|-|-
CASSQSDSSYEQYF
TGTGCCAGCAGCCAATCGGACAGCTCCTACGAGCAGTACTTC
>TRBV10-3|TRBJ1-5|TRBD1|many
CALGTGDSNQPQHF
TGTGCCCTTGGGACAGGAGATAGCAATCAGCCCCAGCATTTT
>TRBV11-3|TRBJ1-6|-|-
CASSLPRGSPLHF
TGTGCCAGCAGCTTGCCCCGGGGGTCACCCCTCCACTTT
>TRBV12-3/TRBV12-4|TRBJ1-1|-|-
CASAAGSYTEAFF
TGTGCCAGCGCCGCAGGGTCCTACACTGAAGCTTTCTTT
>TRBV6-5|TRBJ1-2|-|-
CASTPGQKNYGYTF
TGTGCCAGCACCCCCGGACAGAAAAACTATGGCTACACCTTC
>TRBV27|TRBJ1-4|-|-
CASSLSWGLSNEKLFF
TGTGCCAGCAGTTTATCTTGGGGGCTAAGTAATGAAAAACTGTTTTTT
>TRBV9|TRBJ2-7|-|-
CASSVGLAAYEQYF
TGTGCCAGCAGCGTGGGACTGGCTGCTTACGAGCAGTACTTC
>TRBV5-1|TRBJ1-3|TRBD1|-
CASSLEGQGNTIYF
TGCGCCAGCAGCTTGGAGGGACAGGGAAACACCATATATTTT
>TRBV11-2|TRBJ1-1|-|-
CASSLGPGGVNTEAFF
TGTGCCAGCAGCTTAGGCCCGGGGGGGGTGAACACTGAAGCTTTCTTT
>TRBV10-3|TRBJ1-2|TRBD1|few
CAISEQGNNYGYTF
TGTGCCATCAGTGAACAGGGGAACAACTATGGCTACACCTTC
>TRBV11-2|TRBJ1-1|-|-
CASSLGVPGKGRLNTEAFF
TGTGCCAGCAGCTTAGGGGTACCCGGGAAGGGCAGACTGAACACTGAAGCTTTCTTT
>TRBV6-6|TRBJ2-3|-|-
CASSDRRTDTQYF
TGTGCCAGCAGCGACAGGCGAACAGATACGCAGTATTTT
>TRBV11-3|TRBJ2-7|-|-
CASSLPGQREQYF
TGTGCCAGCAGCTTACCCGGACAGCGCGAGCAGTACTTC
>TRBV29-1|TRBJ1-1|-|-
CSVGREGDTEAFF
TGCAGCGTTGGGAGGGAGGGGGACACTGAAGCTTTCTTT
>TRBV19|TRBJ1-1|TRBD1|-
CASSSRGLTEAFF
TGTGCCAGTAGTAGCAGGGGGCTGACTGAAGCTTTCTTT
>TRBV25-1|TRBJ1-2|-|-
CASTQGGVWGYTF
TGTGCCAGCACCCAAGGCGGGGTGTGGGGCTACACCTTC
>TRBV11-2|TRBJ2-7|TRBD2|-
CASSRTSGDSYEQYF
TGTGCCAGCAGTAGGACTAGCGGGGACTCCTACGAGCAGTACTTC
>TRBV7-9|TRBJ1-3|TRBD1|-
CASSLGQGVMNTIYF
TGTGCCAGCAGCTTAGGACAGGGGGTGATGAACACCATATATTTT
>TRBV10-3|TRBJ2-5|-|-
CAISLDSAETQYF
TGTGCCATCAGTCTTGACAGCGCAGAGACCCAGTACTTC
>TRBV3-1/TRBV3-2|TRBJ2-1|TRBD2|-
CASSLIGLAGGGNEQFF
TGTGCCAGCAGCTTGATAGGACTAGCGGGGGGCGGGAATGAGCAGTTCTTC
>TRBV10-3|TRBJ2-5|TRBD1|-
CAISDWRTGGQETQYF
TGTGCCATCAGTGACTGGAGGACAGGGGGCCAAGAGACCCAGTACTTC
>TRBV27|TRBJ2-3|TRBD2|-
CASQPIAGGPFDTQYF
TGTGCCAGCCAACCAATCGCGGGGGGGCCGTTCGATACGCAGTATTTT